What follows is one T cell receptor beta chain and its context. The record originates from a study of blood T cell repertoires in COVID-19. Study in general: The United States, Italy and Spain were the sources of the acute and convalescent COVID-19 samples. T cells, B-cell-depleted T cells, or PBMCs provided the cDNA or gDNA that served as material.

As originally analysed: Scientists estimated how many nucleated cells there were by amplifying reference gene primers. Here immunoSEQ multiplex PCR was the method, and the copy in TCRdb shows in-frame clones only, minus some. V and J calls and clone size follow that table, whereas D and trimming were derived from the DNA. Found here are 300,000 to 350,000 clones, about nine tenths of them singletons; the top ten hold roughly 2.1%. Germline V gene lookup returns CDR1 SGHRS and CDR2 YFSETQ. The CDR3 contains 14 residues. V lost 4 bases to trimming and J lost 3 bases, with 13 bases between them. The chain uses TRBV5-1 and TRBJ1-2, with D maybe TRBD1 (6 bases). The sequenced sample was peripheral blood. This TCR was recovered from a man aged 18 to 30 with active or convalescent COVID-19. The CDR3 is CASSSRGSDYGYTF. The CDR3 region has the DNA TGCGCCAGCAGCAGCAGGGGCTCTGACTATGGCTACACCTTC. The variable domain in full, completed from reference TRBV5-1 and TRBJ1-2, reads KAGVTQTPRYLIKTRGQQVTLSCSPISGHRSVSWYQQTPGQGLQFLFEYFSETQRNKGNFPGRFSGRQFSNSRSEMNVSTLELGDSALYLCASSSRGSDYGYTFGSGTRLTVV.